This TCR beta chain was recorded in a study of blood T cell repertoires in COVID-19. On the study more broadly: The analysed material was cDNA or gDNA that came from T cells, B-cell-depleted T cells, or PBMCs.

TCRdb's copy holds only in-frame clones and misses some; the assay was immunoSEQ multiplex PCR. The sample records under 250,000 clones, roughly 80% being singletons. Germline loops: CDR1 SGHTA, CDR2 FQGNSA. Trimming stripped 5 bases from V and 4 bases from J, with 10 bases between. The CDR3 covers 13 residues. This chain links TRBV7-2 with TRBJ2-3; a weak D match, TRBD1 (6 bases). This sequence was found in a woman between 70 and 85 years old with active or convalescent COVID-19. Sample: peripheral blood. As DNA, the CDR3 is TGTGCCAGCAGCAGGGGGATCCCAGATACGCAGTATTTT. This sequence encodes CASSRGIPDTQYF. The full variable domain, in which reference TRBV7-2 and TRBJ2-3 provide the parts outside the CDR3, is GAGVSQSPSNKVTEKGKDVELRCDPISGHTALYWYRQSLGQGLEFLIYFQGNSAPDKSGLPSDRFSAERTGGSVSTLTIQRTQQEDSAVYLCASSRGIPDTQYFGPGTRLTVL.